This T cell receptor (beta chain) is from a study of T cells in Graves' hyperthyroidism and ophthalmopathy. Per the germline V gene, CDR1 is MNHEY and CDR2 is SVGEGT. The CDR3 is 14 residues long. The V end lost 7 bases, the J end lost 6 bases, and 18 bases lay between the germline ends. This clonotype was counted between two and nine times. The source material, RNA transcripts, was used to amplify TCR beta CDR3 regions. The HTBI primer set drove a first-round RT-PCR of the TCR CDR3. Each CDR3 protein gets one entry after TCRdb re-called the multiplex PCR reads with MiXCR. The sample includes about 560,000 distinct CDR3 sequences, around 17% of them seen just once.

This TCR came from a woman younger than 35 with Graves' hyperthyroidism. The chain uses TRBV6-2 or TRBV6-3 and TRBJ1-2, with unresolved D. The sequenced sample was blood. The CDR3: CASTVQWGFDGYTF. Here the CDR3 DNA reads TGTGCCAGCACCGTCCAGTGGGGTTTTGATGGCTACACCTTC.